The source of this T cell receptor (beta chain) is a study of blood T cell repertoires in COVID-19. Overall study context: From the United States, Italy and Spain came samples of acute and convalescent COVID-19.

This CDR3 region has 11 residues. Germline CDR1 reads MNHEY; CDR2 reads SMNVEV (reference sequence). V was pared by 6 bases and J by 4 bases, with 4 bases between. Clones were sequenced by immunoSEQ multiplex PCR, and TCRdb holds only the in-frame ones, with some missing. The table records hundreds of thousands of clones, about nine tenths of them present only once. Material: peripheral blood. This clonotype was sampled from a woman aged 45 to 65 who had recovered from COVID-19. The chain uses TRBV27 and TRBJ1-3; no clear D. The CDR3 spells CASRTGNTIYF. CDR3 bases: TGTGCCAGCAGGACAGGAAACACCATATATTTT.